The clone carrying this T cell receptor beta chain was detected only a few times. The CDR3 has 17 amino acids. The germline gives CDR1 LGHNA, CDR2 YNFKEQ. V lost 0 bases and J lost 2, with 14 bases in between. The sample belongs to a study of beta chain features in type 1 diabetes. cDNA synthesis used the whole RNA isolate, giving expressed TCRB sequences. The data were produced by immunoSEQ multiplex PCR, yet TCRdb's version contains in-frame clones alone and is incomplete. Of over 500,000 clones listed, 15% are singletons. The sequenced sample was naive CD4+ T cells from blood. This sequence originates from a man younger than 30 in good health. This chain joins TRBV4-2 and TRBJ1-5, with D possibly being TRBD1 (6 bases). CDR3 region: CASSQEETGKGNQPQHF. The DNA of the CDR3 is TGTGCCAGCAGCCAAGAGGAAACAGGGAAGGGCAATCAGCCCCAGCATTTT.